This T cell receptor beta chain was identified during a study of regulatory T cells in long-lasting Graves disease. This clonotype was detected many times. Described time point: newly diagnosed GD, antithyroid drugs for less than 3 months. The TCR library was prepared using RNA isolated from PBMCs. Both iRepertoire HTBI primers and Arm-PCR of CDR3 regions were used to build the TCR beta libraries. A single record per CDR3 protein comes from TCRdb applying MiXCR to the multiplex PCR reads. In the table there are approximately 300,000 distinct CDR3 sequences, 15% to 20% of which are singletons. Germline CDR1 MDHEN, CDR2 SYDVKM. V shed 5 bases, J shed 3 bases, and the junction held 11 bases outside the gene matches. This CDR3 is built from 17 residues.

The sequencing here drew on peripheral blood mononuclear cells (PBMCs), taken at new diagnosis, from a patient treated with antithyroid drugs. This chain links TRBV28 with TRBJ2-1; 9 nucleotides align to TRBD1. The receptor's source is a female donor with Graves disease. DNA of the CDR3: TGTGCCAGCAGTAACCAACAGGGGGCGGCCGGCTACAATGAGCAGTTCTTC. Translation: CASSNQQGAAGYNEQFF.